The 27 T cell receptor beta chains given below trace back to one sample, sequenced in a study of siplizumab effects on memory and regulatory T cells. The table came from immunoSEQ multiplex PCR; TCRdb's copy has only in-frame clones and leaves some out. Of 99,000 or so clones listed, about 93% are singletons. The sequencing input was CD4+ T cells sorted from blood. These receptors were taken from a human donor in good health.

The V call is TRBV19, the J call TRBJ2-7; 14 bases are shared with TRBD2. Per germline, CDR1 LNHDA and CDR2 SQIVND (reference sequence). Germline trimming cut 6 bases from V and 5 bases from J; bases unmatched to any gene: 6. This CDR3 region has 15 residues. The CDR3 DNA is TGTGCCAGTAGAGAGACTAGCGGGGGGGCCAACGAGCAGTACTTC. This translates into CASRETSGGANEQYF.

This chain connects TRBV10-2 to TRBJ1-5; the D is unclear. V lost 6 bases and J 0 bases, leaving 9 bases between the germline ends. In germline, CDR1 is WSHSY, CDR2 SAAADI. The CDR3 covers 14 residues. The CDR3 nucleotides are TGCGCCAGCAGGGGCGTAGATAGCAATCAGCCCCAGCATTTT. It encodes CASRGVDSNQPQHF.

This clone was observed once. V usage is TRBV6-1 and J usage is TRBJ1-5; no clear D. CDR1 is MNHNS, CDR2 SASEGT, per germline. The CDR3 is made up of 14 amino acids. The germline V and J ends were trimmed by 4 bases and 1 base, with 8 bases remaining between them. In DNA form, the CDR3 reads TGTGCCAGCAGTGTACAAGACAGCAATCAGCCCCAGCATTTT. Translation gives CASSVQDSNQPQHF.

The table lists this clone with a few counts. The chain carries TRBV6-5 and TRBJ1-2; D gene uncertain. There are 12 residues in the CDR3. Trimming removed 7 bases from V and 3 bases from J, with 9 bases in between. Germline-derived CDR1 and CDR2 are MNHEY and SVGAGI. CDR3 residues: CASMSTDYGYTF. CDR3 in DNA: TGTGCCAGCATGAGTACAGACTATGGCTACACCTTC.

The CDR3 sequence: CASSLQGISYEQYF. CDR3 nucleotides: TGTGCCAGCAGCCTACAGGGCATCTCCTACGAGCAGTACTTC. V gene TRBV7-3 combines with J gene TRBJ2-7; D may be TRBD1 (6 bases). Germline loops: CDR1 SGHTA, CDR2 FQGTGA. V was clipped by 5 bases and J by 0 bases, with 11 bases between them. This CDR3 spans 14 amino acids. Full variable domain (rest looked up from reference TRBV7-3 and TRBJ2-7): GAGVSQTPSNKVTEKGKYVELRCDPISGHTALYWYRQSLGQGPEFLIYFQGTGAADDSGLPNDRFFAVRPEGSVSTLKIQRTERGDSAVYLCASSLQGISYEQYFGPGTRLTVT.

This clone was seen only once. The rearrangement links TRBV7-9 to TRBJ1-1, with 8 bases aligning to TRBD1. The junction had 10 bases not matched to a gene; V was cut back by 5 bases and J by 5 bases. The CDR3 sequence is 15 residues long. Germline V lookup: CDR1 SEHNR, CDR2 FQNEAQ (reference sequence). The CDR3 loop is CASSKSNRGVTEAFF. DNA of the CDR3: TGTGCCAGCAGCAAAAGTAACAGGGGGGTTACTGAAGCTTTCTTT.

This chain links TRBV30 with TRBJ2-7; perhaps TRBD1 as D (5 bases). Germline assignment: CDR1 GTSNPN and CDR2 SVGIG (reference sequence). Trimming cost V 0 bases and J 5 bases, with 17 bases left between them. This CDR3 region has 15 residues. CDR3 DNA: TGTGCCTGGAGTGTAGGCAGGGTCGATATAGACGAGCAGTACTTC. Its protein is CAWSVGRVDIDEQYF.

The rearrangement uses TRBV19 and TRBJ2-2, with TRBD1 matching over 7 bases. This CDR3 is built from 13 residues. After removal of 8 bases from V and 6 bases from J, the junction contained 6 bases not matched to a gene. In germline, CDR1 is LNHDA, CDR2 SQIVND (reference sequence). The CDR3 DNA reads TGTGCCAGTGCAATACAGGGGTCCGGGGAGCTGTTTTTT. It is translated as CASAIQGSGELFF. The full variable domain, in which reference TRBV19 and TRBJ2-2 provide the parts outside the CDR3, is DGGITQSPKYLFRKEGQNVTLSCEQNLNHDAMYWYRQDPGQGLRLIYYSQIVNDFQKGDIAEGYSVSREKKESFPLTVTSAQKNPTAFYLCASAIQGSGELFFGEGSRLTVL.

This clone was seen a handful of times. V and J are TRBV6-1 and TRBJ1-2; D ambiguous. CDR1 MNHNS and CDR2 SASEGT come from the germline V gene. This CDR3 comprises 15 residues. The V end lost 2 bases, the J end lost 1 base, and 11 bases lay between the germline ends. The CDR3 region is CASSEPGRVNYGYTF. In DNA, the CDR3 is TGTGCCAGCAGTGAACCGGGCCGGGTTAACTATGGCTACACCTTC.

This chain connects TRBV4-1 to TRBJ1-1, with 7 bases matching TRBD1. V lost 2 bases to trimming and J lost 4 bases; unmatched junction nucleotides: 7. CDR1 and CDR2 (germline): MGHRA, YSYEKL. The CDR3 is made up of 15 amino acids. CDR3: CASSQRSTGPTEAFF. In nucleotides, the CDR3 is TGCGCCAGCAGCCAAAGGTCGACAGGGCCCACTGAAGCTTTCTTT.

This chain joins TRBV28 and TRBJ2-7, with D possibly being TRBD1 (6 bases). Germline V gene sequence: CDR1 MDHEN, CDR2 SYDVKM. V was cut by 2 bases and J by 5 bases, with 19 bases left in between. This CDR3 spans 16 amino acids. In DNA form, the CDR3 reads TGTGCCAGCAGTTTAAGCCCCGGACAGCCCAGCGACGAGCAGTACTTC. Translating it yields CASSLSPGQPSDEQYF.

The chain combines TRBV19 with TRBJ1-2; unclear D gene. Germline CDR1 reads LNHDA; CDR2 reads SQIVND (reference sequence). This CDR3 spans 14 amino acids. V gave up 7 bases and J gave up 4 bases, with 16 bases separating them. This chain's CDR3 is CASNKGWQIYGYTF. The CDR3 DNA follows: TGTGCCAGTAACAAAGGTTGGCAGATCTATGGCTACACCTTC.

The V and J genes are TRBV6-1 and TRBJ1-1; TRBD1 matches 7 bases. The J segment lost 1 base and the V segment lost 2 bases, leaving 4 bases of the junction unmatched. The germline gives CDR1 MNHNS, CDR2 SASEGT. The CDR3 spans 15 residues. CDR3 DNA: TGTGCCAGCAGTGAACAGGGGGGCGCGAACACTGAAGCTTTCTTT. Translation: CASSEQGGANTEAFF.

The chain uses TRBV11-3 and TRBJ2-7; perhaps D is TRBD1 or TRBD2 (6 bases each). CDR1 and CDR2 from the germline V gene are SGHNT and YENEEA. V was pared by 1 base and J by 4 bases, with 11 bases between. The CDR3 is made up of 14 amino acids. CDR3: CASSLAGAGYEQYF. CDR3 nucleotides: TGTGCCAGCAGCTTAGCGGGGGCGGGATACGAGCAGTACTTC.

V gene TRBV7-9 combines with J gene TRBJ2-2; TRBD2 matches at 12 bases. CDR1 is SEHNR and CDR2 is FQNEAQ in the germline V gene (reference sequence). Germline trimming cut 5 bases from V and 0 bases from J; bases unmatched to any gene: 10. There are 19 residues in the CDR3. CDR3 loop: CASSPSSGGGFANTGELFF. The CDR3 DNA follows: TGTGCCAGCAGCCCGTCTAGCGGGGGGGGCTTCGCGAACACCGGGGAGCTGTTTTTT.

This clone has only one observation. The chain recombines TRBV7-9 with TRBJ2-3, with D hard to call. The CDR3 has 12 amino acids. Germline loops: CDR1 SEHNR, CDR2 FQNEAQ (reference sequence). V lost 5 bases to trimming and J lost 8 bases, with 11 bases between them. The CDR3 sequence: CASSPPWATQYF. The CDR3 DNA is TGTGCCAGCAGCCCGCCCTGGGCTACGCAGTATTTT.

CDR3 protein: CAISRDRGTDTQYF. As DNA, the CDR3 is TGTGCCATCTCCCGGGACAGGGGCACAGATACGCAGTATTTT. V and J are TRBV10-3 and TRBJ2-3, with TRBD1 identical over 9 bases. CDR1 is ENHRY and CDR2 is SYGVKD in the germline V gene. This CDR3 has 14 amino acids. J gave up 1 base and V 8 bases, and 4 bases lay outside the gene matches.

The chain couples TRBV15 to TRBJ2-5; no clear D. The CDR3 length is 16 residues. The V gene's germline CDR1 is LNHNV and CDR2 YYDKDF (reference sequence). V was trimmed by 5 bases and J by 2 bases, leaving 18 bases between them. The CDR3 protein is CATSSYSQLGQETQYF. The CDR3 DNA sequence: TGTGCCACCAGCTCTTATAGCCAGTTGGGGCAAGAGACCCAGTACTTC.

This chain joins TRBV7-2 and TRBJ2-7; D is ambiguous. The CDR3 totals 13 residues. With 3 bases removed from V and 3 bases from J, the gap between germline ends came to 9 bases. Germline V CDR1 and CDR2: SGHTA, FQGNSA. CDR3 bases: TGTGCCAGCAGCTTGGTGGCTAGCTACGAGCAGTACTTC. It translates to CASSLVASYEQYF.

V and J are TRBV4-2 and TRBJ2-2, with D hard to call. The CDR3 contains 13 residues. From germline, CDR1 is LGHNA and CDR2 YNFKEQ. Trimming removed 0 bases at V and 8 bases at J, with 7 bases between. This CDR3 reads CASSQEGSGELFF. The CDR3 bases are TGTGCCAGCAGCCAAGAGGGCTCGGGGGAGCTGTTTTTT.

The chain recombines TRBV19 with TRBJ2-6; no firm D call. The V gene lost 5 bases and the J gene lost 5 bases, with 16 bases spanning the gap. This CDR3 comprises 16 residues. Germline V lookup: CDR1 LNHDA, CDR2 SQIVND (reference sequence). The chain's CDR3 is CASSQKSQSRANVLTF. CDR3 in DNA: TGTGCCAGTAGTCAAAAATCACAAAGTCGGGCCAACGTCCTGACTTTC. Supplemented by reference TRBV19 and TRBJ2-6, the full variable domain reads DGGITQSPKYLFRKEGQNVTLSCEQNLNHDAMYWYRQDPGQGLRLIYYSQIVNDFQKGDIAEGYSVSREKKESFPLTVTSAQKNPTAFYLCASSQKSQSRANVLTFGAGSRLTVL.

The gene calls are TRBV19 and TRBJ2-5, with TRBD1 as a possible D gene (6 bases). V lost 3 bases to trimming and J lost 5 bases, with 16 bases between them. Germline CDR1 and CDR2: LNHDA and SQIVND (reference sequence). The CDR3 has 15 amino acids. CDR3 residues: CASSIAGQSLETQYF. CDR3 DNA sequence: TGTGCCAGTAGTATTGCTGGACAGAGCCTTGAGACCCAGTACTTC.

The V call is TRBV19, the J call TRBJ1-2; TRBD1 agrees at 7 bases. V lost 6 bases and J lost 4; bases outside the gene matches: 2. CDR3 size: 12 residues. The germline CDR1 and CDR2 sequences are LNHDA and SQIVND (reference sequence). DNA of the CDR3: TGTGCCAGTAGGACAGGGAGCTATGGCTACACCTTC. Residues: CASRTGSYGYTF.

The chain has TRBV7-9 and TRBJ2-3; D remains ambiguous. V shed 5 bases and J shed 2 bases, with 5 bases lying between them. Germline values: CDR1 SEHNR, CDR2 FQNEAQ (reference sequence). CDR3 length: 12 amino acids. The CDR3 sequence is CASSKFTDTQYF. DNA of the CDR3: TGTGCCAGCAGCAAGTTCACAGATACGCAGTATTTT.

V and J are TRBV7-2 and TRBJ1-1; D remains unclear. This CDR3 has 12 amino acids. The V gene lost 1 base and the J gene lost 7 bases, with 7 bases spanning the gap. Germline CDR1 SGHTA, CDR2 FQGNSA. The CDR3 nucleotides are TGTGCCAGCAGCTTAGGGCAGATTGAAGCTTTCTTT. Encoded protein: CASSLGQIEAFF.

The gene calls are TRBV6-6 and TRBJ1-2; 7 positions match TRBD1. The CDR3 consists of 11 residues. In germline, CDR1 is MNHNY, CDR2 SVGAGI (reference sequence). V trimming: 6 bases; J trimming: 8 bases; junction bases outside the gene matches: 3. DNA for the CDR3: TGTGCCAGCAGCCAGGGGGGAGGCTACACCTTC. Amino acids: CASSQGGGYTF.

In its sample, this clone was seen once. This sequence joins TRBV19 and TRBJ2-7; D may be TRBD1 (6 bases). CDR3 size: 14 residues. V lost 1 base to trimming and J lost 2 bases, with 9 bases between them. In germline, CDR1 is LNHDA, CDR2 SQIVND (reference sequence). The CDR3 coding sequence is TGTGCCAGTAGTATAGTCGGACAGACCTACGAGCAGTACTTC. Translated, it gives CASSIVGQTYEQYF.